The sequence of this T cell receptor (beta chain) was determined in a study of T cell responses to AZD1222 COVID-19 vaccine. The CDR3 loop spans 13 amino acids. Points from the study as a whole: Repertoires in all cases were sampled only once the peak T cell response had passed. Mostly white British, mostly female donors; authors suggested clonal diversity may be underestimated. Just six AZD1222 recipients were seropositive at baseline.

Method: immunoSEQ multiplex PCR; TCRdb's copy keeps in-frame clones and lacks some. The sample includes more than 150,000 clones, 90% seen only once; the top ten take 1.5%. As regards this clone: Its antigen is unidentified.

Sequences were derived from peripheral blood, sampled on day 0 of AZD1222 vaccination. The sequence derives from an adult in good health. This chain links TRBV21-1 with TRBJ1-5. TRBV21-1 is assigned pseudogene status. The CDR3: CASSNTGNQPQHF. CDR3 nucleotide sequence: TGTGCCAGCAGCAATACGGGGAATCAGCCCCAGCATTTT.